Listed here are 24 T cell receptor beta chains from one sample, sequenced in a study of blood T cell repertoires in COVID-19. Assay used: immunoSEQ multiplex PCR; TCRdb lists only in-frame clones, some missing. The sample lists fewer than 85,000 clones; around 80% were seen once. The sequenced sample was peripheral blood. The receptors originated from a woman aged 60 to 75 with acute or convalescent COVID-19.

The rearrangement joins TRBV4-1 to TRBJ1-4, with D possibly being TRBD1 (5 bases). Trimming removed 0 bases at V and 8 bases at J, with 16 bases between. This CDR3 is built from 16 residues. Looked up from germline, CDR1 is MGHRA and CDR2 is YSYEKL. The CDR3 DNA follows: TGCGCCAGCAGCCAAGAAAAAGAGGCGACAGCCGAAAAACTGTTTTTT. Translating gives CASSQEKEATAEKLFF.

The chain couples TRBV12-5 to TRBJ2-5; possibly TRBD1 for D (6 bases). This CDR3 spans 13 amino acids. Per germline, CDR1 LGHNT and CDR2 FRNRAP. V lost 3 bases to trimming and J lost 5 bases, with 10 bases between them. CDR3: CASGFFQGETQYF. CDR3 bases: TGTGCTAGTGGTTTTTTCCAGGGGGAGACCCAGTACTTC.

This clone appeared once. The chain recombines TRBV5-4 with TRBJ2-3; 9 bases are a match to TRBD1. V trimming: 4 bases; J trimming: 1 base; junction bases outside the gene matches: 10. Looked up from germline, CDR1 is SGHNT and CDR2 is YYREEE (reference sequence). The CDR3 is made up of 17 amino acids. CDR3 region: CASSATRTGDGTDTQYF. Written as DNA, the CDR3 is TGTGCCAGCAGCGCGACTCGGACAGGGGATGGCACAGATACGCAGTATTTT.

The chain recombines TRBV24-1 with TRBJ1-2; 7 bases are a match to TRBD1. Germline V gives CDR1 KGHDR, CDR2 SFDVKD. J gave up 4 bases and V 7 bases, and 8 bases lay outside the gene matches. This CDR3 has 14 residues. CDR3 coding DNA: TGTGCCACCAGCTCGAGACAGGGCGTCTATGGCTACACCTTC. Its translation is CATSSRQGVYGYTF.

This clone was seen a handful of times. The CDR3 DNA reads TGTGCCAGTAGTAGGTCGGAGAGCACAGATACGCAGTATTTT. Translation gives CASSRSESTDTQYF. The chain combines TRBV19 with TRBJ2-3; D gene unclear. The CDR3 runs 14 residues. CDR1 is LNHDA and CDR2 is SQIVND in the germline V gene (reference sequence). V lost 4 bases and J lost 0, with 8 bases in between. The entire variable domain, with the rest obtained from reference TRBV19 and TRBJ2-3, is as follows: DGGITQSPKYLFRKEGQNVTLSCEQNLNHDAMYWYRQDPGQGLRLIYYSQIVNDFQKGDIAEGYSVSREKKESFPLTVTSAQKNPTAFYLCASSRSESTDTQYFGPGTRLTVL.

The chain is built from TRBV5-4 and TRBJ1-3, with 8 bases lining up with TRBD1. Germline CDR1 is SGHNT and CDR2 is YYREEE (reference sequence). This CDR3 has 15 amino acids. V gave up 1 base and J gave up 4 bases; unmatched junction bases: 4. In DNA form, the CDR3 reads TGTGCCAGCAGCTTGAACAGGGGGTCGGGAAACACCATATATTTT. Translated, it gives CASSLNRGSGNTIYF. Complete variable domain (other parts from reference TRBV5-4 and TRBJ1-3): ETGVTQSPTHLIKTRGQQVTLRCSSQSGHNTVSWYQQALGQGPQFIFQYYREEENGRGNFPPRFSGLQFPNYSSELNVNALELDDSALYLCASSLNRGSGNTIYFGEGSWLTVV.

This clone was detected once. The chain uses TRBV11-3 and TRBJ1-1; 7 bases line up with TRBD1. CDR3 length equals 15 residues. Germline CDR1 and CDR2: SGHNT and YENEEA. V was clipped by 3 bases and J by 4 bases; unmatched bases: 8. The CDR3 region has the DNA TGTGCCAGCAGCTTCTCGACAGGGACGGGCACTGAAGCTTTCTTT. Its translation: CASSFSTGTGTEAFF.

The rearrangement links TRBV24-1 to TRBJ2-1; 9 bases are a match to TRBD1. Germline V gene sequence: CDR1 KGHDR, CDR2 SFDVKD. Trimming took 3 bases from V and 6 from J; bases not matched to a gene: 8. CDR3 length equals 16 residues. Written as DNA, the CDR3 is TGTGCCACCAGTGATCCCGGGACAGGGACCCTCAATGAGCAGTTCTTC. Its translation is CATSDPGTGTLNEQFF.

The gene calls are TRBV6-2 or TRBV6-3 and TRBJ2-7, with D possibly being TRBD1 (7 bases). Trimming cost V 0 bases and J 4 bases, with 22 bases left between them. The CDR3 is 18 residues long. Germline V lookup: CDR1 MNHEY, CDR2 SVGEGT. The CDR3 loop reads CASSYSAGGKGLVYEQYF. CDR3 bases: TGTGCCAGCAGTTACTCCGCAGGGGGGAAAGGTCTCGTATACGAGCAGTACTTC.

This clone has a single count. This sequence joins TRBV19 and TRBJ1-6, with 8 bases lining up with TRBD1. J was trimmed by 7 bases and V by 1 base; bases with no gene match: 15. Germline assignment: CDR1 LNHDA and CDR2 SQIVND (reference sequence). This CDR3 has 19 amino acids. CDR3 DNA: TGTGCCAGTAGTATAGTCGGGGGTTACAGGGGGGTTTGGAATTCACCCCTCCACTTT. Protein sequence: CASSIVGGYRGVWNSPLHF.

The chain uses TRBV6-2 or TRBV6-3 and TRBJ1-1; 7 nucleotides match TRBD1. Germline V gene sequence: CDR1 MNHEY, CDR2 SVGEGT. The ends lost 5 bases at V and 2 bases at J; junction bases unmatched: 11. The CDR3 spans 16 residues. The CDR3: CASSRRGGQYNTEAFF. In DNA, the CDR3 is TGTGCCAGCAGTCGGAGAGGGGGCCAGTACAACACTGAAGCTTTCTTT.

The table lists this clone with many counts. The V call is TRBV7-2, the J call TRBJ1-2; D might be TRBD1 (5 bases). CDR1 SGHTA and CDR2 FQGNSA come from the germline V gene. V was cut by 4 bases and J by 6 bases, with 9 bases left in between. CDR3 length: 12 residues. CDR3 coding DNA: TGTGCCAGCAGCTGGGGGGGGAATGGCTACACCTTC. The encoded protein is CASSWGGNGYTF. Together with reference TRBV7-2 and TRBJ1-2, the CDR3 gives the full variable domain: GAGVSQSPSNKVTEKGKDVELRCDPISGHTALYWYRQSLGQGLEFLIYFQGNSAPDKSGLPSDRFSAERTGGSVSTLTIQRTQQEDSAVYLCASSWGGNGYTFGSGTRLTVV.

The rearrangement links TRBV7-9 to TRBJ2-2, with 8 nucleotides matching TRBD1. The CDR3 runs to 19 residues. From germline, CDR1 is SEHNR and CDR2 FQNEAQ (reference sequence). J lost 6 bases, V lost 0 bases, and 15 bases had no gene match. The CDR3 coding sequence is TGTGCCAGCAGCTTAGCGGTGGTGGGGGACAGGCTGGACGCCGGGGAGCTGTTTTTT. It codes for CASSLAVVGDRLDAGELFF.

V is TRBV12-5 and J is TRBJ1-5, with D possibly matching TRBD1 (6 bases). CDR3 length: 15 residues. Trimming cost V 8 bases and J 2 bases, with 16 bases left between them. CDR1 is LGHNT and CDR2 is FRNRAP in the germline V gene. The CDR3 nucleotides read TGTGCTAGTTTGGGGGCCACTGGGGGCAATCAGCCCCAGCATTTT. Translated: CASLGATGGNQPQHF.

V is TRBV28 and J is TRBJ2-5; no reliable D call. The CDR3 is 11 residues long. Trimming cost V 5 bases and J 2 bases, with 3 bases left between them. Germline V gene lookup returns CDR1 MDHEN and CDR2 SYDVKM. CDR3 sequence (DNA): TGTGCCAGCAGTATACAAGAGACCCAGTACTTC. Its translation is CASSIQETQYF.

The CDR3 sequence: CASSLGLFGFGYEQYF. The CDR3, as DNA: TGTGCCAGCAGCTTGGGTCTTTTTGGGTTCGGGTACGAGCAGTACTTC. This chain links TRBV5-6 with TRBJ2-7; D remains ambiguous. The CDR3 runs to 16 residues. V shed 0 bases and J shed 4 bases, with 17 bases lying between them. Germline V gene sequence: CDR1 SGHDT, CDR2 YYEEEE.

This chain links TRBV24-1 with TRBJ2-1, with TRBD1 matching 9 bases. V shed 7 bases and J 6 bases; nucleotides not matched to a gene: 12. Germline assignment: CDR1 KGHDR and CDR2 SFDVKD. The CDR3 is 16 amino acids. CDR3 region: CATRLPDRGIGNEQFF. The CDR3 coding sequence is TGTGCCACCAGGCTACCGGACAGGGGTATTGGCAATGAGCAGTTCTTC.

A few counts support this clone. The chain employs TRBV19 and TRBJ2-7; TRBD2 is a possible D gene (6 bases). The V gene lost 7 bases and the J gene lost 2 bases, with 18 bases spanning the gap. Germline CDR1 and CDR2: LNHDA and SQIVND (reference sequence). The CDR3 length is 15 residues. The CDR3 here is CASTKGGTATYEQYF. The CDR3 nucleotides read TGTGCCAGTACCAAAGGCGGGACGGCCACCTACGAGCAGTACTTC.

Worth noting for this clone: In the same sample, other DNA sequences code for this CDR3. The rearrangement uses TRBV7-9 and TRBJ1-6, with TRBD1 identical over 7 bases. The CDR3 loop spans 14 amino acids. CDR1 is SEHNR and CDR2 is FQNEAQ in the germline V gene (reference sequence). With V trimmed by 4 bases and J by 10 bases, 7 bases remained unmatched. CDR3 nucleotide sequence: TGTGCCAGCAGCTCCCGACAGGGTGAATCACCCCTCCACTTT. This translates into CASSSRQGESPLHF.

This clone was seen a few times. The chain recombines TRBV19 with TRBJ2-3; no clear D. This CDR3 has 13 amino acids. Germline V gene lookup returns CDR1 LNHDA and CDR2 SQIVND (reference sequence). V shed 1 base and J shed 6 bases, with 8 bases lying between them. The CDR3: CASSIGLSDTQYF. The CDR3 nucleotides are TGTGCCAGTAGTATAGGGCTCAGTGATACGCAGTATTTT.

The genes are TRBV19 and TRBJ2-6; the D gene is possibly TRBD1 (6 bases). The ends were cut back, 7 bases at V and 4 bases at J, with 11 bases in the middle. The CDR3 loop spans 14 amino acids. Germline loops: CDR1 LNHDA, CDR2 SQIVND (reference sequence). The CDR3 DNA sequence: TGTGCCAGTATTCGGACAGCAGGGGCCAACGTCCTGACTTTC. Translation gives CASIRTAGANVLTF. Combining the CDR3 with reference TRBV19 and TRBJ2-6 gives the whole variable domain DGGITQSPKYLFRKEGQNVTLSCEQNLNHDAMYWYRQDPGQGLRLIYYSQIVNDFQKGDIAEGYSVSREKKESFPLTVTSAQKNPTAFYLCASIRTAGANVLTFGAGSRLTVL.

V and J are TRBV6-5 and TRBJ1-2, with 8 bases lining up with TRBD1. CDR1 and CDR2 (germline): MNHEY, SVGAGI. This CDR3 has 14 residues. The junction had 4 bases not matched to a gene; V was cut back by 6 bases and J by 1 base. For the CDR3, the DNA is TGTGCCAGCAGCAGGGACAGGAGTAACTATGGCTACACCTTC. Protein sequence: CASSRDRSNYGYTF.

J is TRBJ1-1 and V is TRBV5-1; D not certain. V shed 4 bases and J shed 3 bases, with 19 bases lying between them. This CDR3 is 16 amino acids long. Germline V gene sequence: CDR1 SGHRS, CDR2 YFSETQ. The CDR3 here is CASSPGSTRRYTEAFF. CDR3 sequence (DNA): TGCGCCAGCAGCCCCGGCTCGACCCGGAGGTACACTGAAGCTTTCTTT.

The CDR3 DNA sequence: TGTGCCAGTAGTACTGGACTAGCAGTTACCGCAGATACGCAGTATTTT. It is translated as CASSTGLAVTADTQYF. This chain uses TRBV19 with TRBJ2-3; TRBD2 matches 8 bases. CDR1 and CDR2 (germline): LNHDA, SQIVND (reference sequence). V lost 4 bases to trimming and J lost 4 bases; unmatched junction nucleotides: 10. This CDR3 is 16 amino acids long.